This T cell receptor beta chain emerged from a study of blood T cell repertoires in COVID-19 (dated by TCRdb to 2020 to 2021). About the full investigation: Collaborator samples came from the United States, Italy and Spain and covered acute and convalescent phases of COVID-19. The material from the prospective study consisted of cDNA or gDNA derived from T cells, B-cell-depleted T cells, or PBMCs. Deeply sampled blood TCRbeta repertoires from subjects exposed to, actively infected with, or recovered from COVID-19 were included in the dataset. The repertoires were made available in a free public database intended to serve as a resource for research on the immune response to SARS-CoV-2. Samples were obtained from the ongoing ImmuneRACE study (first 160 participants) and from some 1,300 subjects provided by 6 global collaborators. A de-identified subject ID, COVID-19 status, age in years and sex were almost always included in the sample metadata. HLA class I and class II types, where available, came from metadata supplied by the sample provider rather than from assay-based typing.

The immunoSEQ Assay, a bias-controlled multiplex PCR, was used to amplify TCRbeta CDR3 regions from genomic DNA. In the paper's pipeline: The number of nucleated cells in each sample was estimated by amplification of reference gene primers within the assay. To quantify the absolute abundance of each unique TCRbeta CDR3 rearrangement, sequence reads were collapsed and filtered. For each sample, productive Simpson clonality was calculated by taking the square root of Simpson's diversity index across productive rearrangements. What TCRdb holds here is the immuneACCESS table cut down to in-frame rearrangements. Part of the clones is not present; checked against another copy, under half of the missing clones reflect an unresolved V gene, and the others are unexplained. Clone size and V and J calls were adopted from that table, with D and trimming inferred from the DNA. For this sample there are about 240,000 clones; approximately 85% appear just once. The top ten clones comprise over 10% of the sample.

The collaborating institutions used their own protocols to collect whole blood in K2EDTA tubes. For TCRbeta analysis, collaborators shipped samples as frozen whole blood, isolated PBMCs, or DNA extracted from either of those sample types. A remark on this clone: Its antigen specificity is not known. No base quality values were provided; no much bigger clone lies one nucleotide off.

CDR3 length: 16 amino acids, cysteine to phenylalanine. Just the 48-base CDR3 DNA is kept, in frame starting at base 1. The germline V gene encodes CDR1 SGHRS and CDR2 YFSETQ. Here V drops 4 bases and J drops 3 bases, and the junction holds 9 bases not matched to any gene. What the work shows at the level of the full study, not this receptor alone: How much clinical and demographic metadata was included differed by source and by participant, and the metadata was provided uncurated.

The source is a woman aged 60 to 75 with active or convalescent COVID-19. Specimen: peripheral blood. The V gene is TRBV5-1 and the J gene is TRBJ2-5, with 10 middle bases fitting TRBD1. The sequenced DNA is TGCGCCAGCAGCCTTGCCTCCGGGACAGGGGAAGAGACCCAGTACTTC. It translates as CASSLASGTGEETQYF.